Sequencing of this T cell receptor beta chain was carried out in a study of technical replicates of blood from a handful of donors. The protocol was immunoSEQ multiplex PCR, while the TCRdb copy is restricted to in-frame clones and leaves out a portion. The table has about 50,000 clones, nearly 95% seen once. This clone was recorded only once. CDR1 is MGHRA, CDR2 YSYEKL, per germline. Trimming cost V 1 base and J 4 bases, with 13 bases left between them. This CDR3 spans 16 amino acids. This receptor was taken from a human donor in good health. Some clones in this sample may be carry-over from other donors' samples. The sample was PBMCs. J is TRBJ2-2 and V is TRBV4-1; perhaps TRBD1 as D (5 bases). The CDR3 here is CASSQVRTIRTGELFF. CDR3 DNA: TGCGCCAGCAGCCAAGTTCGGACAATTCGCACCGGGGAGCTGTTTTTT.